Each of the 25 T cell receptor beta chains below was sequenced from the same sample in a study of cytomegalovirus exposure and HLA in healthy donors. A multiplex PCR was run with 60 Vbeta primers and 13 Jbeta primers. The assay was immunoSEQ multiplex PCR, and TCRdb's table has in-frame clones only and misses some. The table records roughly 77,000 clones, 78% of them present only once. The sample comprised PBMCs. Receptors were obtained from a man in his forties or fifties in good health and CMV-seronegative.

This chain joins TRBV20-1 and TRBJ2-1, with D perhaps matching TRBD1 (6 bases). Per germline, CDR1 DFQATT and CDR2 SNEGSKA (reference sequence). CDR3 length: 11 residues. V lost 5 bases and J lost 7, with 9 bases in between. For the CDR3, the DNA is TGCAGTGCTCACAGGGTGAATGAGCAGTTCTTC. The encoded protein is CSAHRVNEQFF.

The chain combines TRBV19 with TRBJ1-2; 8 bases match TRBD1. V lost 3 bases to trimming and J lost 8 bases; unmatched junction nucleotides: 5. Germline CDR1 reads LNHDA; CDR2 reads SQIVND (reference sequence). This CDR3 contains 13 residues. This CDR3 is CASSMQGAFGYTF. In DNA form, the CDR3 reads TGTGCCAGTAGTATGCAGGGGGCGTTCGGCTACACCTTC.

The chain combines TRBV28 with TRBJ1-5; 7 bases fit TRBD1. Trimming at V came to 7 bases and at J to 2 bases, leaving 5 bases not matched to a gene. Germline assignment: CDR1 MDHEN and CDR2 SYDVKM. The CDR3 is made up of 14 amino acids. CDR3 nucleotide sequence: TGTGCCAGCAATAAAGGGGGCGGCAATCAGCCCCAGCATTTT. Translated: CASNKGGGNQPQHF.

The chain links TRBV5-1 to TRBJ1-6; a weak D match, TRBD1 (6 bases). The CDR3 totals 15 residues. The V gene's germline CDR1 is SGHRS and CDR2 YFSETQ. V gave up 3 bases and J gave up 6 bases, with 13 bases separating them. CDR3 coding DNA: TGCGCCAGCAGCTACGGACAGAGCCCTAATTCACCCCTCCACTTT. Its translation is CASSYGQSPNSPLHF.

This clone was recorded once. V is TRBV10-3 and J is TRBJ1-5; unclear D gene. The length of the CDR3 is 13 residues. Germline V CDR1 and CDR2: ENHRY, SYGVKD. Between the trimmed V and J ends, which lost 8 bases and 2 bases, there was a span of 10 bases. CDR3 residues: CAIRERGNQPQHF. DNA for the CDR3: TGTGCCATCCGGGAACGGGGCAATCAGCCCCAGCATTTT.

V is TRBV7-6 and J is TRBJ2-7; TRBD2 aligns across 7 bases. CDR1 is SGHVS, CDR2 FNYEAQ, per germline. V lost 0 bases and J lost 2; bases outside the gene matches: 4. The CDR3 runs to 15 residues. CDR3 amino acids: CASSLAAGAPYEQYF. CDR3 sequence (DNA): TGTGCCAGCAGCTTAGCGGCGGGAGCCCCCTACGAGCAGTACTTC.

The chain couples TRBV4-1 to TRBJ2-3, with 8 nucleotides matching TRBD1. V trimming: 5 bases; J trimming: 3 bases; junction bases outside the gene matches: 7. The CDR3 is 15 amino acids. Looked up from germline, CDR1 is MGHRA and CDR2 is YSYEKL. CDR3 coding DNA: TGCGCCAGCAGCGAGCCAGGACAGGGTACAGATACGCAGTATTTT. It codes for CASSEPGQGTDTQYF.

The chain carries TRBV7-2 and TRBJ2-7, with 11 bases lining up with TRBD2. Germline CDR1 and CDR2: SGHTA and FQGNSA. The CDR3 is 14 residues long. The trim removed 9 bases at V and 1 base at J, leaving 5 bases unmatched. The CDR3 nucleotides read TGTGCCAGTTCGACTAGCGGGAAATCCTACGAGCAGTACTTC. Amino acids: CASSTSGKSYEQYF.

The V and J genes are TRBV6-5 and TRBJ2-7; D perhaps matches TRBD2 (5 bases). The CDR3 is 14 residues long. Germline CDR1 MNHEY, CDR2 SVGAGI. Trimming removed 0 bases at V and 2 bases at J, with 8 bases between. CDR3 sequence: CASSYSPLAYEQYF. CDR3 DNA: TGTGCCAGCAGTTACTCGCCACTAGCCTACGAGCAGTACTTC.

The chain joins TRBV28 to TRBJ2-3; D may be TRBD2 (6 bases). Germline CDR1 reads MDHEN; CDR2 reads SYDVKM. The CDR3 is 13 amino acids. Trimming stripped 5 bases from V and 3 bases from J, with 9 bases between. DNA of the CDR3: TGTGCCAGCAGTCCCGGGACTACAGATACGCAGTATTTT. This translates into CASSPGTTDTQYF.

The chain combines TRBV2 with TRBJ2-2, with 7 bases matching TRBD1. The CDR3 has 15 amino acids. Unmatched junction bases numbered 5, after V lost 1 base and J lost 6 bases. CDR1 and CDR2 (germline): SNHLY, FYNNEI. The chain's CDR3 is CASSEERGLSGELFF. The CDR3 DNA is TGTGCCAGCAGTGAAGAGAGGGGGCTGTCCGGGGAGCTGTTTTTT.

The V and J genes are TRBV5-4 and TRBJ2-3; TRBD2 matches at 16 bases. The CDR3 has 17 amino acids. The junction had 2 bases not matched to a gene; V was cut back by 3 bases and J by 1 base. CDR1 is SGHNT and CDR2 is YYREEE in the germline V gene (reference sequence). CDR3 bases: TGTGCCAGCAGCTCTGGGACTAGCGGGAGGGGCACAGATACGCAGTATTTT. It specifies CASSSGTSGRGTDTQYF.

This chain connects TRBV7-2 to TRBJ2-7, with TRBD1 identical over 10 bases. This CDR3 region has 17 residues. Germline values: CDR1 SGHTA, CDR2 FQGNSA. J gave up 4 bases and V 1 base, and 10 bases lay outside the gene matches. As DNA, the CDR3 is TGTGCCAGCAGCTTAGTTATTATTGGGGACAGGGGATACGAGCAGTACTTC. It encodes CASSLVIIGDRGYEQYF.

The CDR3 sequence is CAILETGGKGYGYTF. DNA for the CDR3: TGTGCCATCCTTGAGACAGGGGGAAAGGGCTATGGCTACACCTTC. This chain connects TRBV10-3 to TRBJ1-2, with 9 bases that match TRBD1. V lost 8 bases and J lost 4; bases outside the gene matches: 11. This CDR3 has 15 residues. CDR1 is ENHRY and CDR2 is SYGVKD in the germline V gene.

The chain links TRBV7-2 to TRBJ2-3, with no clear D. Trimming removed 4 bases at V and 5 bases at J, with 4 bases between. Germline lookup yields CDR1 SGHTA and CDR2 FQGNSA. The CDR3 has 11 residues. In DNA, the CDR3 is TGTGCCAGCAGCTATAAAGATACGCAGTATTTT. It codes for CASSYKDTQYF.

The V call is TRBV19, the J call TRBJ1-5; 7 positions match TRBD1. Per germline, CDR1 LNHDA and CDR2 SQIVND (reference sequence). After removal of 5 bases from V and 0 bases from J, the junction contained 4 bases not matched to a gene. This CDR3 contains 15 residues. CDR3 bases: TGTGCCAGTAGTGGACAGGTGAATAGCAATCAGCCCCAGCATTTT. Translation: CASSGQVNSNQPQHF. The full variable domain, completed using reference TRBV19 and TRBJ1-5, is DGGITQSPKYLFRKEGQNVTLSCEQNLNHDAMYWYRQDPGQGLRLIYYSQIVNDFQKGDIAEGYSVSREKKESFPLTVTSAQKNPTAFYLCASSGQVNSNQPQHFGDGTRLSIL.

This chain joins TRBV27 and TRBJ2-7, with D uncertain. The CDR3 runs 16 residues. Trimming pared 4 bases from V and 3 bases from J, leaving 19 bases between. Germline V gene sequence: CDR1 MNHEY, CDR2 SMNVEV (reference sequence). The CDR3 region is CASSSGYSRDDYEQYF. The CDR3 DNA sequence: TGTGCCAGCAGTTCCGGATATAGCAGAGACGACTACGAGCAGTACTTC.

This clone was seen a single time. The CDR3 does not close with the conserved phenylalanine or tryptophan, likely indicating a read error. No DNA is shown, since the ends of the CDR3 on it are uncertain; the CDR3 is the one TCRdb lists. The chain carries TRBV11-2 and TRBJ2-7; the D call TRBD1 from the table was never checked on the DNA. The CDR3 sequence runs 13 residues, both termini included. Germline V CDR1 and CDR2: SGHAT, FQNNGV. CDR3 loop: CASSLEARDNPLL.

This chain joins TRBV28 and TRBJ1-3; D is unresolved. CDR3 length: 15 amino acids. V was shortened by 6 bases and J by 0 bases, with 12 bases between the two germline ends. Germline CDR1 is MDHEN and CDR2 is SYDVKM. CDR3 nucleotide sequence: TGTGCCAGCAGCCCACTACATTACTCTGGAAACACCATATATTTT. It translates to CASSPLHYSGNTIYF.

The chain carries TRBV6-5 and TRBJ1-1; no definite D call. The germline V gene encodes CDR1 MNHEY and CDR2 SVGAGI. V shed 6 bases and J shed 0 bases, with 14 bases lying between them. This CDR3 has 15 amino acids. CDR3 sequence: CASRRDGSLNTEAFF. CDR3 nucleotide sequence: TGTGCCAGCAGACGAGACGGTAGCCTGAACACTGAAGCTTTCTTT.

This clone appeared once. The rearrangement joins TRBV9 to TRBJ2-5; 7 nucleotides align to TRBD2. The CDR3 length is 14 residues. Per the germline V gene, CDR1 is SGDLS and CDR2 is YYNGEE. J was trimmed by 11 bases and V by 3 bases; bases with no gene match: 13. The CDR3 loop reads CASSESGNAWEQYF. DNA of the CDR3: TGTGCCAGCAGCGAAAGCGGGAATGCCTGGGAGCAGTACTTC.

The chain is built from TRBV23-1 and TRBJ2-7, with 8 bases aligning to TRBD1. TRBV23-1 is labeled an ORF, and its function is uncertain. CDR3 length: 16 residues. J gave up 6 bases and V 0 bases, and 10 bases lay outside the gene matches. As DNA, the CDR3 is TGCGCCAGCAGTCAATCCGGACAGGGCACGGGGCGCGAGCAGTACTTC. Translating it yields CASSQSGQGTGREQYF.

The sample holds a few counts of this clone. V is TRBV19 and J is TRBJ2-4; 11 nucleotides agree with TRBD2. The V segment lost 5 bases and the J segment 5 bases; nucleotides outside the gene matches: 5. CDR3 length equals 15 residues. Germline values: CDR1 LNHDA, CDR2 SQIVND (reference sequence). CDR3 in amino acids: CASSPTSGMENIQYF. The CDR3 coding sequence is TGTGCCAGTAGTCCGACTAGCGGGATGGAAAACATTCAGTACTTC. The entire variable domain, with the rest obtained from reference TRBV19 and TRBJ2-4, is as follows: DGGITQSPKYLFRKEGQNVTLSCEQNLNHDAMYWYRQDPGQGLRLIYYSQIVNDFQKGDIAEGYSVSREKKESFPLTVTSAQKNPTAFYLCASSPTSGMENIQYFGAGTRLSVL.

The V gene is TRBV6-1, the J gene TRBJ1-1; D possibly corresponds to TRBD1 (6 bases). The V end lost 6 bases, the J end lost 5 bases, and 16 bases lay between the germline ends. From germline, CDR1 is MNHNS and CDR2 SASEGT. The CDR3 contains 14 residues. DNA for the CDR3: TGTGCCAGCAGCCAAAGACAGGAGGTGACTGAAGCTTTCTTT. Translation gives CASSQRQEVTEAFF.

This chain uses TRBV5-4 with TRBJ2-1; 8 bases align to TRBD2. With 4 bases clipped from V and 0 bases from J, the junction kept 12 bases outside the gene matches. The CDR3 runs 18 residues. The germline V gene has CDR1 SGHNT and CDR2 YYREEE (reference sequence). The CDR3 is CASSPGGSGTGSYNEQFF. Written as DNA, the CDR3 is TGTGCCAGCAGCCCCGGTGGTAGCGGGACCGGCTCCTACAATGAGCAGTTCTTC.